This T cell receptor (beta chain) comes out of a study of blood T cell repertoires in COVID-19. Germline V CDR1 and CDR2: MNHEY, SMNVEV (reference sequence). CDR3 length: 15 amino acids. Trimming left V 5 bases short and J 3 bases short, with 14 bases between. The table came from immunoSEQ multiplex PCR; TCRdb's copy has only in-frame clones and leaves some out. This sample carries under 400,000 clones, roughly 86% of them seen once, and the ten largest clones take 1.9%. V gene TRBV27 combines with J gene TRBJ1-5, with no clear D. This clonotype originated in a man aged 35 to 55 in a cohort exposed to, infected with or recovered from COVID-19 (not recorded which). The sample consisted of PBMCs or T cells enriched from blood (not recorded which). In nucleotides, the CDR3 is TGTGCCAGCAGTCCGGGCTTCGGGAACAATCAGCCCCAGCATTTT. Translated, it gives CASSPGFGNNQPQHF.